The rows below give T cell receptor beta chains drawn from one sample of a study of siplizumab effects on memory and regulatory T cells. The repertoire was sequenced with immunoSEQ multiplex PCR; TCRdb's copy has only in-frame clones and lacks some. Of over 85,000 clones listed, around nine tenths are singletons. Sequencing used CD4+ T cells sorted from blood. These receptors were obtained from a human donor in good health. The CDR3 runs from the conserved cysteine through the conserved F or W. The D gene is left open where the match is weak. A clone size is listed for some rows: how often the clone was seen (once, few, many), or a class if it is expanded.

v_gene: TRBV5-4
d_gene: TRBD1
abundance: NA
j_gene: TRBJ1-1
CDR3aa: CASSPLDRGSMNTEAFF
CDR3nt: TGTGCCAGCAGCCCACTGGACAGGGGAAGCATGAACACTGAAGCTTTCTTT

v_gene: TRBV7-2
d_gene: TRBD1
abundance: once
j_gene: TRBJ2-5
CDR3aa: CASSLSRTGFQTQYF
CDR3nt: TGTGCCAGCAGCTTATCCAGGACAGGGTTCCAGACCCAGTACTTC

v_gene: TRBV6-6
d_gene: TRBD2
abundance: NA
j_gene: TRBJ2-1
CDR3aa: CASQLAGGPNEQFF
CDR3nt: TGTGCCAGCCAACTAGCGGGGGGACCCAATGAGCAGTTCTTC

v_gene: TRBV6-6
d_gene: NA
abundance: once
j_gene: TRBJ1-4
CDR3aa: CASHDGISLNEKLFF
CDR3nt: TGTGCCAGCCACGACGGAATCTCCCTTAATGAAAAACTGTTTTTT

v_gene: TRBV23-1
d_gene: NA
abundance: NA
j_gene: TRBJ2-7
CDR3aa: CASSPPHLTSYEQYF
CDR3nt: TGCGCCAGCAGCCCCCCCCATTTGACGTCCTACGAGCAGTACTTC

v_gene: TRBV6-1
d_gene: NA
abundance: NA
j_gene: TRBJ1-1
CDR3aa: CASSPGTFSEAFF
CDR3nt: TGTGCCAGCAGCCCCGGGACCTTCTCTGAAGCTTTCTTT

v_gene: TRBV9
d_gene: TRBD2
abundance: once
j_gene: TRBJ2-5
CDR3aa: CASSLGTSAQETQYF
CDR3nt: TGTGCCAGCAGCTTGGGGACTAGCGCCCAAGAGACCCAGTACTTC

v_gene: TRBV6-6
d_gene: NA
abundance: NA
j_gene: TRBJ2-7
CDR3aa: CASSYPRTATFEQYF
CDR3nt: TGTGCCAGCAGTTACCCTCGGACAGCCACCTTTGAGCAGTACTTC

v_gene: TRBV5-1
d_gene: TRBD2
abundance: NA
j_gene: TRBJ2-1
CDR3aa: CASGGGAAYNEQFF
CDR3nt: TGCGCCAGCGGCGGGGGAGCGGCCTACAATGAGCAGTTCTTC

v_gene: TRBV18
d_gene: NA
abundance: NA
j_gene: TRBJ2-7
CDR3aa: CASSAMYTLYEQYF
CDR3nt: TGTGCCAGCTCAGCAATGTATACCCTCTACGAGCAGTACTTC

v_gene: TRBV11-1
d_gene: NA
abundance: NA
j_gene: TRBJ2-5
CDR3aa: CASSLMTSGQETQYF
CDR3nt: TGTGCCAGCAGCTTGATGACTAGTGGACAAGAGACCCAGTACTTC

v_gene: TRBV18
d_gene: NA
abundance: NA
j_gene: TRBJ1-2
CDR3aa: CASSPIRTRGGDLYGYTF
CDR3nt: TGTGCCAGCTCACCAATCCGCACTCGGGGAGGGGACCTCTATGGCTACACCTTC